One TCR beta chain is described in this entry. Random hexamers served to reverse transcribe roughly 0.5 to 1 ug RNA. From the immunoSEQ multiplex PCR reads, TCRdb called clonotypes with MiXCR, one entry per CDR3 protein. The sample shows roughly 150,000 distinct CDR3 sequences, around 95% of them seen only once. The CDR3 covers 16 residues. CDR1 and CDR2 (germline): LNHNV, YYDKDF (reference sequence). Trimming removed 9 bases from V and 4 bases from J, with 23 bases in between. Sequencing targeted TCR beta in blood CD8+ and CD4+ T cells. This specimen comes from a study of CD8 T cells in Susac syndrome.

The genes are TRBV15 and TRBJ2-3; TRBD1 or TRBD2 may be the D gene (5 bases each). The sequence was collected from a human donor with multiple sclerosis. Sequenced sample: CD8+ T cells from PBMCs. The chain's CDR3 is CATDLGTTKRADTQYF. Here the CDR3 DNA reads TGTGCCACTGATCTTGGGACGACCAAACGGGCAGATACGCAGTATTTT.